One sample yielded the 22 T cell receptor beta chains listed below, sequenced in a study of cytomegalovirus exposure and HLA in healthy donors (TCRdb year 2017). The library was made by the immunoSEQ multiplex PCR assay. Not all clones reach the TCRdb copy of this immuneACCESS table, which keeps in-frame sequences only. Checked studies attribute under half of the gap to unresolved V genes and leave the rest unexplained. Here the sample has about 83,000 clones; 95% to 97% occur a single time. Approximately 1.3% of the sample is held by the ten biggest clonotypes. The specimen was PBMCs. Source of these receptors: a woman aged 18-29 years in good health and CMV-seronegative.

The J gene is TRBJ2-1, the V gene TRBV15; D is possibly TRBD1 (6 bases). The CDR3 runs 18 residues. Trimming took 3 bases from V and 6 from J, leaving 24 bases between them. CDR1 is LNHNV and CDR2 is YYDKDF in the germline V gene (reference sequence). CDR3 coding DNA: TGTGCCACCAGCAGGAACCGGGACACATATGGGTTAGGCAATGAGCAGTTCTTC. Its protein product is CATSRNRDTYGLGNEQFF.

The CDR3 here is CASAPMRAPYNEQFF. The DNA of the CDR3 is TGTGCCAGCGCCCCCATGCGGGCCCCCTACAATGAGCAGTTCTTC. The gene calls are TRBV25-1 and TRBJ2-1, with D possibly being TRBD2 (5 bases). V lost 8 bases and J 2 bases, leaving 16 bases between the germline ends. The CDR3 sequence is 15 residues long. Looked up from germline, CDR1 is MGHDK and CDR2 is SYGVNS.

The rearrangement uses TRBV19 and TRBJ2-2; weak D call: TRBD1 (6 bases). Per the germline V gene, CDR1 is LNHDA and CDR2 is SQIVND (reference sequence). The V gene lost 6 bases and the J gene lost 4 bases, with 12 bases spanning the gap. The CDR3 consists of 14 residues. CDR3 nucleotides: TGTGCCAGTAGCCGGACAGTGTTCACCGGGGAGCTGTTTTTT. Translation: CASSRTVFTGELFF. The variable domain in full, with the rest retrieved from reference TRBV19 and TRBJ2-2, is DGGITQSPKYLFRKEGQNVTLSCEQNLNHDAMYWYRQDPGQGLRLIYYSQIVNDFQKGDIAEGYSVSREKKESFPLTVTSAQKNPTAFYLCASSRTVFTGELFFGEGSRLTVL.

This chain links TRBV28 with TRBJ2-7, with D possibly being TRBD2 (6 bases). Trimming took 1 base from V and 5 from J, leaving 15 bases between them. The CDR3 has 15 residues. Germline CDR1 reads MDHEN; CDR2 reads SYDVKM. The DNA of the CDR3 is TGTGCCAGCAGTTTATCTGACTATTCGGGGGACGAGCAGTACTTC. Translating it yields CASSLSDYSGDEQYF.

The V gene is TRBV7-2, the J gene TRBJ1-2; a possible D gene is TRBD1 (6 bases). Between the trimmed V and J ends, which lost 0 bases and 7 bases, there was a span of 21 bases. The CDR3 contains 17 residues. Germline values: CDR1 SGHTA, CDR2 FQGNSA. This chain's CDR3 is CASSLAGLAGDMGGYTF. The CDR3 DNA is TGTGCCAGCAGCTTAGCCGGTCTCGCAGGGGATATGGGTGGCTACACCTTC.

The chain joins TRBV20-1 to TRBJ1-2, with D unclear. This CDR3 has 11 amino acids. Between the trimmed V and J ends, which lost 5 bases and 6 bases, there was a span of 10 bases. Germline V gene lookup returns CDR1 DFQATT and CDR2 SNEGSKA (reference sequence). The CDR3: CSAPARHGYTF. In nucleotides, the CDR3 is TGCAGTGCTCCGGCTAGGCATGGCTACACCTTC.

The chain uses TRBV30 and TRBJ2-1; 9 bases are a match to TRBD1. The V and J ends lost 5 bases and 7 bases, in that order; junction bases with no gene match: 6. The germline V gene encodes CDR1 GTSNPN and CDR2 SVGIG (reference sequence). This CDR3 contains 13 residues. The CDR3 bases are TGTGCCTGGTCCCTACAGGGGGCGAATGAGCAGTTCTTC. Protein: CAWSLQGANEQFF.

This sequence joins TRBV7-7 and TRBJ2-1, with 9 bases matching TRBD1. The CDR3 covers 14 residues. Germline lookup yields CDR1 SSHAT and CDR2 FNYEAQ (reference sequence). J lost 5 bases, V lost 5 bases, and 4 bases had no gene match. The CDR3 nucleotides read TGTGCCAGCAGCCCTCGGACAGGGGACAATGAGCAGTTCTTC. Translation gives CASSPRTGDNEQFF.

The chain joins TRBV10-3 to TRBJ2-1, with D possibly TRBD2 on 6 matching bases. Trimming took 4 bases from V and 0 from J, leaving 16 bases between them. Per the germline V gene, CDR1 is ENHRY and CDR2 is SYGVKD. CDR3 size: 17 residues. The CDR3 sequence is CAISGVGGTGSYNEQFF. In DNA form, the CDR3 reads TGTGCCATCAGTGGAGTTGGCGGGACGGGCTCCTACAATGAGCAGTTCTTC.

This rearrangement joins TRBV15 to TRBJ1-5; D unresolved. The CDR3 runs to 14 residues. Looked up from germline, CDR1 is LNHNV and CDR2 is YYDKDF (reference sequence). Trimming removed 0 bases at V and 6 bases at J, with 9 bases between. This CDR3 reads CATSREEQTQPQHF. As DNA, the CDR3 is TGTGCCACCAGCAGAGAGGAACAGACTCAGCCCCAGCATTTT.

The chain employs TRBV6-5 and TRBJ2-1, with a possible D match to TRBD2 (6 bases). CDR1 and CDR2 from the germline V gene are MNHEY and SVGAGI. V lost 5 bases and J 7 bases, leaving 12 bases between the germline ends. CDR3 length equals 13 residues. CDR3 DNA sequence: TGTGCCAGCAGTAGACCGGCGGGGAATGAGCAGTTCTTC. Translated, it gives CASSRPAGNEQFF.

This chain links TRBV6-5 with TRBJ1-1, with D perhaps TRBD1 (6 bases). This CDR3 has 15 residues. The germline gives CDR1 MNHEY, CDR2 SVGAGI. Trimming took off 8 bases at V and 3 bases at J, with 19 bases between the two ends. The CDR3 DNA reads TGTGCCAGCGGCTCTGGTTGGACAGACTACACTGAAGCTTTCTTT. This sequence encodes CASGSGWTDYTEAFF.

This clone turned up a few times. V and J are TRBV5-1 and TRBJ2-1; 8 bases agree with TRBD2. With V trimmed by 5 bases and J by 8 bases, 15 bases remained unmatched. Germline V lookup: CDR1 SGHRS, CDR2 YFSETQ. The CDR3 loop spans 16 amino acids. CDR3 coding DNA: TGCGCCAGCAGGAGTTCAAGCGGGAGTTTATGGGATGAGCAGTTCTTC. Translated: CASRSSSGSLWDEQFF.

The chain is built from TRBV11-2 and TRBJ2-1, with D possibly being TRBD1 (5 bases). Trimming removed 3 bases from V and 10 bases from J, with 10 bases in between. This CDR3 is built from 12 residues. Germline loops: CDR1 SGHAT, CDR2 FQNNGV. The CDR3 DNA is TGTGCCAGCAGCTTCCCCAGGGCAGAGCAGTTCTTC. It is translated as CASSFPRAEQFF.

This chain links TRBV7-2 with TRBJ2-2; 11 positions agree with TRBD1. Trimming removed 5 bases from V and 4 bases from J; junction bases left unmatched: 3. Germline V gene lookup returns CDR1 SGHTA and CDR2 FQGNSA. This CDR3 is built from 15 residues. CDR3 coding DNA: TGTGCCAGCAGCCGGGACAGGGGGACCACCGGGGAGCTGTTTTTT. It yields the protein CASSRDRGTTGELFF.

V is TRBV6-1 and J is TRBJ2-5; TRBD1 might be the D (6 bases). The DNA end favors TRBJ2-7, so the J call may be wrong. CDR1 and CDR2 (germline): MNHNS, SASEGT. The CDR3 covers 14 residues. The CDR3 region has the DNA TGTGCCAGCAGGGAAAGGGGGACGTTCTACGAGCAGTACTTC. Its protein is CASRERGTFYEQYF.

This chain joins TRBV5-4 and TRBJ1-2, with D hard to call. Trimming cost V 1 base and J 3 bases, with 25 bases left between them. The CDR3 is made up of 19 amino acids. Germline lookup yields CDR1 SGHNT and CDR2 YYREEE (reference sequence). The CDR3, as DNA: TGTGCCAGCAGCTTGAATCCGAGTGGACGAGTCAAGGGAGACTATGGCTACACCTTC. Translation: CASSLNPSGRVKGDYGYTF.

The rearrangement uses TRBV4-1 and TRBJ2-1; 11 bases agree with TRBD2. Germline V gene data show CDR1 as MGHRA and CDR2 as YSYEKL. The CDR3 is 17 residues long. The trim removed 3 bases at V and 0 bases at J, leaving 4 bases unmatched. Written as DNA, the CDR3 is TGCGCCAGCAGCCAGGGACTAGCGGCCAGCTCCTACAATGAGCAGTTCTTC. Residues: CASSQGLAASSYNEQFF.

CDR3 residues: CASSHPGLAGFEETQYF. For the CDR3, the DNA is TGTGCCAGCAGCCATCCCGGACTAGCGGGATTTGAAGAGACCCAGTACTTC. This sequence joins TRBV4-2 and TRBJ2-5, with 12 nucleotides matching TRBD2. The CDR3 runs to 17 residues. With V trimmed by 3 bases and J by 3 bases, 8 bases remained unmatched. Germline CDR1 is LGHNA and CDR2 is YNFKEQ.

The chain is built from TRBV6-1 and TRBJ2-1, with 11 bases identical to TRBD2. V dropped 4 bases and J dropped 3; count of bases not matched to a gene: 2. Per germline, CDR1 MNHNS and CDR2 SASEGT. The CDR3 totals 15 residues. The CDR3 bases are TGTGCCAGCAGTGGGGGGACTAGCGGCTACAATGAGCAGTTCTTC. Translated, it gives CASSGGTSGYNEQFF.

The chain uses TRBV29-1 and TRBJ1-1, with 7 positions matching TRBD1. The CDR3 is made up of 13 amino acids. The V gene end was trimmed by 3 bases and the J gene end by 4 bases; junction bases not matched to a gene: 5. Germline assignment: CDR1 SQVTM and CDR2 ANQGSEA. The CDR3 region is CSVDGGGRTEAFF. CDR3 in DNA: TGCAGCGTTGACGGAGGGGGCCGCACTGAAGCTTTCTTT.

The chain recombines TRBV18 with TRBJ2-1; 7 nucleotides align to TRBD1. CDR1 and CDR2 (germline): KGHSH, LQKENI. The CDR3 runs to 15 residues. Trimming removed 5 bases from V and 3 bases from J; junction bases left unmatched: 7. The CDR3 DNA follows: TGTGCCAGCTCATTCGGGACAGCAGTCTACAATGAGCAGTTCTTC. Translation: CASSFGTAVYNEQFF. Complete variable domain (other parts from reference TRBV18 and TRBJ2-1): NAGVMQNPRHLVRRRGQEARLRCSPMKGHSHVYWYRQLPEEGLKFMVYLQKENIIDESGMPKERFSAEFPKEGPSILRIQQVVRGDSAAYFCASSFGTAVYNEQFFGPGTRLTVL.